A selection of T cell receptor beta chains follows, all from one sample in a study of T cells after yellow fever vaccination. TCRdb ran MiXCR on the 5' RACE reads and lists one entry per CDR3 protein. The sample yields 500,000 to 650,000 distinct CDR3 sequences, approximately 15% seen once. The input for sequencing was PBMCs, taken on the day of the yellow fever booster vaccination. The origin of the receptors is a man aged 25 to 40 who received the YFV17D yellow fever vaccine. Each CDR3 is given with its conserved first and last residue. D genes are given only for firm matches. Where a row states a size, it is once, few, many or the class of an expanded clone; other rows omit it.

J,D,V,size,DNA,CDR3
TRBJ2-7,TRBD1,TRBV6-5,few,TGTGCCAGCAGTTACGGGTCGGGACAGCTCTACGAGCAGTACTTC,CASSYGSGQLYEQYF
TRBJ2-7,TRBD2,TRBV20-1,few,TGCAGTGCTCCGGGACTAGCGGAGGCCTCCTACGAGCAGTACTTC,CSAPGLAEASYEQYF
TRBJ2-3,TRBD2,TRBV12-3/TRBV12-4,-,TGTGCCAGCAGTTTACTAGCGGGAGGTGGAAGTACGCAGTATTTT,CASSLLAGGGSTQYF
TRBJ2-1,-,TRBV4-3,-,TGCGCCAGCAGCCAAGATGCTAGCACGTACAATGAGCAGTTCTTC,CASSQDASTYNEQFF
TRBJ2-3,TRBD2,TRBV5-4,few,TGTGCCAGCAGCTTCGCTAGCGGGAAAGCAGATACGCAGTATTTT,CASSFASGKADTQYF
TRBJ2-1,-,TRBV15,few,TGTGCCACCAGCAAAAAAGGGGCTGACTACAATGAGCAGTTCTTC,CATSKKGADYNEQFF
TRBJ2-7,-,TRBV20-1,-,TGCAGTGCTAGAGATCCCCGTCGCGAATACGAGCAGTACTTC,CSARDPRREYEQYF
TRBJ1-2,-,TRBV21-1,few,TGTGCCAGCAGCAAAGAACGGAATGGCTACACCTTC,CASSKERNGYTF
TRBJ2-7,-,TRBV6-2/TRBV6-3,few,TGTGCCAGCAAACGGGACGGTTACGAGCAGTACTTC,CASKRDGYEQYF
TRBJ2-7,TRBD1,TRBV24-1,-,TGTGCCACCAGTGACTTTACAGGGGTCGAGCAGTACTTC,CATSDFTGVEQYF
TRBJ2-7,-,TRBV5-1,few,TGCGCCAGCAGCTTGGGGGCCGGGACCCGCTACGAGCAGTACTTC,CASSLGAGTRYEQYF
TRBJ2-2,-,TRBV7-2,few,TGTGCCAGCAGCATCGGACACCAAATCACCGGGGAGCTGTTTTTT,CASSIGHQITGELFF
TRBJ2-5,TRBD2,TRBV11-2,many,TGTGCCAGCAGTCGAGGGCCTCCGGGACTAGCGGGAGGGCCCGGGACCCAGTACTTC,CASSRGPPGLAGGPGTQYF
TRBJ2-5,-,TRBV15,-,TGTGCCACCAGCAGAGGGACTGTCCAAGAGACCCAGTACTTC,CATSRGTVQETQYF
TRBJ2-3,-,TRBV20-1,-,TGCAGTGCCTGGGGGCTAGATACGCAGTATTTT,CSAWGLDTQYF
TRBJ2-1,-,TRBV10-3,-,TGTGCCATCACCCCGGCCTACGACAATGAGCAGTTCTTC,CAITPAYDNEQFF
TRBJ2-7,-,TRBV12-3/TRBV12-4,-,TGTGCCAGCAGGCGGGGGCAGGCCTACGAGCAGTACTTC,CASRRGQAYEQYF
TRBJ2-1,-,TRBV15,-,TGTGCCACCAGCCAAATAGGCTTCCTAGCTTTCTACAATGAGCAGTTCTTC,CATSQIGFLAFYNEQFF
TRBJ2-4,TRBD2,TRBV11-2,-,TGTGCCAGCAGCGTAAGCGGGCGGGAGGGTTTGGACATTCAGTACTTC,CASSVSGREGLDIQYF
TRBJ2-1,-,TRBV3-1,-,TGTGCCAGCAGCCAAACCCCCAACTCCTACAATGAGCAGTTCTTC,CASSQTPNSYNEQFF
TRBJ1-4,-,TRBV20-1,-,TGCAGTGCTAGGGTTTCAGGGAGCCACGGATTTGAAAAACTGTTTTTT,CSARVSGSHGFEKLFF
TRBJ2-7,TRBD1,TRBV28,few,TGTGCCAGCAGTTACAGGGGGCTTTCCGAGCAGTACTTC,CASSYRGLSEQYF
TRBJ1-2,-,TRBV12-3/TRBV12-4,many,TGTGCCAGCAGTCTTACAGGGAACTATGGCTACACCTTC,CASSLTGNYGYTF
TRBJ2-5,-,TRBV4-3,few,TGCGCCAGCAGCCAAGAGTGGGTTGCAGAGACCCAGTACTTC,CASSQEWVAETQYF
TRBJ2-7,TRBD1,TRBV11-2,-,TGTGCCAGCAGCCAAGGGACAGGGATCTCCTACGAGCAGTACTTC,CASSQGTGISYEQYF
TRBJ2-7,-,TRBV6-2/TRBV6-3,-,TGTGCCAGCAGTTACTCTACAGTCTCCTACGAGCAGTACTTC,CASSYSTVSYEQYF
TRBJ2-3,TRBD2,TRBV28,-,TGTGCCAGCAGCCTAGCGGGAGCAGGGGATACGCAGTATTTT,CASSLAGAGDTQYF
TRBJ2-2,-,TRBV5-4,many,TGTGCCAGCAGTTTTGGAGGGACAAACACCGGGGAGCTGTTTTTT,CASSFGGTNTGELFF
TRBJ2-1,TRBD2,TRBV7-9,few,TGTGCCAGCAGCTTAGCTATGGGGACTAGCGGGACCCATGAGCAGTTCTTC,CASSLAMGTSGTHEQFF